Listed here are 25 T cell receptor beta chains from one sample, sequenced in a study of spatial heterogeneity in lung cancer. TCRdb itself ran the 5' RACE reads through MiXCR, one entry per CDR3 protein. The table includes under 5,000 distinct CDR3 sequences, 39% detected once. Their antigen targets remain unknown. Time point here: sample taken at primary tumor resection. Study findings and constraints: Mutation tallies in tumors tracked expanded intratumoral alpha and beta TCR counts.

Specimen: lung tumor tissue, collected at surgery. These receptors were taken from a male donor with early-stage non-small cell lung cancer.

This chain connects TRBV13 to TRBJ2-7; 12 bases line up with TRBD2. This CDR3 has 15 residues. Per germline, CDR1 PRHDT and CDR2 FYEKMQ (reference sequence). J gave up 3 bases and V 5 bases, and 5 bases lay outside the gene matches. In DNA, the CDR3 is TGTGCCAGCAGCCGAAGGACTAGCGGGATCTACGAGCAGTACTTC. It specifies CASSRRTSGIYEQYF. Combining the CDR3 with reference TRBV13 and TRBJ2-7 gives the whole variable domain AAGVIQSPRHLIKEKRETATLKCYPIPRHDTVYWYQQGPGQDPQFLISFYEKMQSDKGSIPDRFSAQQFSDYHSELNMSSLELGDSALYFCASSRRTSGIYEQYFGPGTRLTVT.

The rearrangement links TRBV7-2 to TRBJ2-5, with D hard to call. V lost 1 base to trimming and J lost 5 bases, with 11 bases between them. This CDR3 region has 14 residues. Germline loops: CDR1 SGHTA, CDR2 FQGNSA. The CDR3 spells CASSLDQRRETQYF. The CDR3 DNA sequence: TGTGCCAGCAGCTTAGATCAGAGACGTGAGACCCAGTACTTC.

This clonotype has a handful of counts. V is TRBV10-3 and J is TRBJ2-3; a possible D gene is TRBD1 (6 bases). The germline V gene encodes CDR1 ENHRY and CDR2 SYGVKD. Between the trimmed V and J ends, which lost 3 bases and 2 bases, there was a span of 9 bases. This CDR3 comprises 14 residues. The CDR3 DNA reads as TGTGCCATCAGTGACAGGGACACCACAGATACGCAGTATTTT. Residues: CAISDRDTTDTQYF.

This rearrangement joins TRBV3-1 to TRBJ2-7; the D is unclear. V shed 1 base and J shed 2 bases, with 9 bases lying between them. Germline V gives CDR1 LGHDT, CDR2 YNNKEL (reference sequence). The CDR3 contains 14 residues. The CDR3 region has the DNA TGTGCCAGCAGCCAAGGTAGGCAGGCCTACGAGCAGTACTTC. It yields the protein CASSQGRQAYEQYF.

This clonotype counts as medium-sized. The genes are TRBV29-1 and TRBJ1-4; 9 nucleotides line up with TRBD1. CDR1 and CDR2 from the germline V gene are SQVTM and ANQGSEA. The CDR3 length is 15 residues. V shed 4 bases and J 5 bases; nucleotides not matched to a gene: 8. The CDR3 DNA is TGCAGCGTTGTTTCAACCGGGACAGGGAATGAAAAACTGTTTTTT. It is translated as CSVVSTGTGNEKLFF. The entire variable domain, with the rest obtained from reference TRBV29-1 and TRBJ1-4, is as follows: SAVISQKPSRDICQRGTSLTIQCQVDSQVTMMFWYRQQPGQSLTLIATANQGSEATYESGFVIDKFPISRPNLTFSTLTVSNMSPEDSSIYLCSVVSTGTGNEKLFFGSGTQLSVL.

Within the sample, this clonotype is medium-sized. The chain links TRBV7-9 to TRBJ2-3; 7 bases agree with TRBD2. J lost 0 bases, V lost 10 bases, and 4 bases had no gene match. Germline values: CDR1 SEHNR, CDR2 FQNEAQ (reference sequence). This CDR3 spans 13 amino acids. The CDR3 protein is CAITGGSTDTQYF. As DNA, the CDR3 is TGTGCCATCACCGGGGGGAGCACAGATACGCAGTATTTT.

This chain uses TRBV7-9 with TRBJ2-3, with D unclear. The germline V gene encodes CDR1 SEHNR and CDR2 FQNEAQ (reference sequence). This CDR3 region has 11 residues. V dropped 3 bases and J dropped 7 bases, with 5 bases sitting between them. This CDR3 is CASSFSNTQYF. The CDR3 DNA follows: TGTGCCAGCAGCTTTAGTAATACGCAGTATTTT.

The CDR3 here is CASSLGQGRKLFF. CDR3 bases: TGTGCCAGCAGTTTGGGGCAGGGAAGGAAGCTGTTTTTT. The chain links TRBV12-3 or TRBV12-4 to TRBJ2-2; a weak D match, TRBD1 (5 bases). V was shortened by 3 bases and J by 12 bases, with 14 bases between the two germline ends. The CDR3 consists of 13 residues.

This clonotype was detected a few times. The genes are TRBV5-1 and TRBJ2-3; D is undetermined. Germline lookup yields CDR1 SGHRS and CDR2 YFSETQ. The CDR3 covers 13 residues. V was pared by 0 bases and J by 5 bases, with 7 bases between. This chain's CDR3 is CASSLGNEDTQYF. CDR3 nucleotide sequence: TGCGCCAGCAGCTTGGGAAATGAAGATACGCAGTATTTT.

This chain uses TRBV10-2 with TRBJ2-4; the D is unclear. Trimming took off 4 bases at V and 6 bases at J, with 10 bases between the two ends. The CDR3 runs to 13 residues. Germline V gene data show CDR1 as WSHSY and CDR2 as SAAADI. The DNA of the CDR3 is TGCGCCAGCAGTGGGGAACAGATAAACATTCAGTACTTC. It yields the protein CASSGEQINIQYF.

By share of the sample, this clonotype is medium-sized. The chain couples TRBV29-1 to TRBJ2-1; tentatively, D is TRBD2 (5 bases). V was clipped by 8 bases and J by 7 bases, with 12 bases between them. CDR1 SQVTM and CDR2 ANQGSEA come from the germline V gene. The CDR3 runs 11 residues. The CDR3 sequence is CSLSSGNEQFF. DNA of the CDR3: TGCAGCTTGTCTTCGGGGAATGAGCAGTTCTTC.

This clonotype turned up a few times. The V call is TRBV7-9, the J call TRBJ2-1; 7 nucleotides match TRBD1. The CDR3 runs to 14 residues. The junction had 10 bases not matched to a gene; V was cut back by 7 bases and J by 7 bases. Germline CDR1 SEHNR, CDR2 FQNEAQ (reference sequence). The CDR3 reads CASTAQGERNEQFF. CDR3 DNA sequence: TGTGCCAGCACGGCCCAGGGGGAAAGGAATGAGCAGTTCTTC.

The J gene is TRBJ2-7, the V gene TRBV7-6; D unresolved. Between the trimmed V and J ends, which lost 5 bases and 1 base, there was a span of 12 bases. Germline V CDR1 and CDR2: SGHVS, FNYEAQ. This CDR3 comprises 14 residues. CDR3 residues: CASSQGGVSYEQYF. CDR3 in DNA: TGTGCCAGCAGCCAAGGTGGGGTTTCCTACGAGCAGTACTTC.

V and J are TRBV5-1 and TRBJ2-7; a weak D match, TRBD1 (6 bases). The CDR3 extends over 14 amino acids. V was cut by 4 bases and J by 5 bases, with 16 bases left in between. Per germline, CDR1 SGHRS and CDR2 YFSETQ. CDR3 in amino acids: CASSMGQYTDEQYF. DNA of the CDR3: TGCGCCAGCAGCATGGGACAATACACCGACGAGCAGTACTTC.

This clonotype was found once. The chain's CDR3 is CASSQGSAPDTQYF. CDR3 sequence (DNA): TGTGCCAGCAGCCAAGGGTCAGCCCCAGATACGCAGTATTTT. J is TRBJ2-3 and V is TRBV4-2; no clear D gene. Germline V lookup: CDR1 LGHNA, CDR2 YNFKEQ. The CDR3 length is 14 residues. Trimming stripped 1 base from V and 4 bases from J, with 9 bases between.

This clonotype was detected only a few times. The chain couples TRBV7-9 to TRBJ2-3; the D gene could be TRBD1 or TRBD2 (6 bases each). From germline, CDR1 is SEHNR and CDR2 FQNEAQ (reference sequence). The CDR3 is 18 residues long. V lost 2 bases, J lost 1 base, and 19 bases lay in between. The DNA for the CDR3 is TGTGCCAGCAGCTTAAGGGGGGTCCCCAGGCCCGGCACAGATACGCAGTATTTT. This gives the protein CASSLRGVPRPGTDTQYF. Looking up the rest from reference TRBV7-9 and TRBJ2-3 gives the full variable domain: DTGVSQNPRHKITKRGQNVTFRCDPISEHNRLYWYRQTLGQGPEFLTYFQNEAQLEKSRLLSDRFSAERPKGSFSTLEIQRTEQGDSAMYLCASSLRGVPRPGTDTQYFGPGTRLTVL.

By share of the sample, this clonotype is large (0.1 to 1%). The CDR3 region has the DNA TGTGCCAGCAGCCAGAACTGGCCGAACACCGGGGAGCTGTTTTTT. This encodes CASSQNWPNTGELFF. The chain links TRBV11-2 to TRBJ2-2; D remains unclear. The CDR3 is 15 amino acids. Trimming removed 5 bases at V and 0 bases at J, with 10 bases between. Germline V CDR1 and CDR2: SGHAT, FQNNGV. Full variable domain (outside the CDR3, taken from reference TRBV11-2 and TRBJ2-2): EAGVAQSPRYKIIEKRQSVAFWCNPISGHATLYWYQQILGQGPKLLIQFQNNGVVDDSQLPKDRFSAERLKGVDSTLKIQPAKLEDSAVYLCASSQNWPNTGELFFGEGSRLTVL.

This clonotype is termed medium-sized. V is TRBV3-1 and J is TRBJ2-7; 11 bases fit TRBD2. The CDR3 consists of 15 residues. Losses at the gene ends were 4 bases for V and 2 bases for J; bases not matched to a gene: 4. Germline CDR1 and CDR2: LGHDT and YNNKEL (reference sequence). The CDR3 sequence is CASSRGLAVTYEQYF. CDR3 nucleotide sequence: TGTGCCAGCAGCCGGGGACTAGCGGTAACCTACGAGCAGTACTTC.

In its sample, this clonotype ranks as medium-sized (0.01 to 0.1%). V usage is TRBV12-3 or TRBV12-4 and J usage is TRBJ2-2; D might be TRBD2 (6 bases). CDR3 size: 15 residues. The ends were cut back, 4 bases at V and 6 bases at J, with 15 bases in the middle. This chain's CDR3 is CASSSPTGGPGELFF. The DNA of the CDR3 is TGTGCCAGCAGTTCGCCCACAGGAGGGCCCGGGGAGCTGTTTTTT.

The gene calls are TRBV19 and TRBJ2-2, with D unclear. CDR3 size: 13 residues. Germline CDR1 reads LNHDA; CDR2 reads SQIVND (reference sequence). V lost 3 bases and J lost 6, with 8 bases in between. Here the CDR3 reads CASSIGPSGELFF. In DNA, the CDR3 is TGTGCCAGTAGTATCGGCCCGTCCGGGGAGCTGTTTTTT.

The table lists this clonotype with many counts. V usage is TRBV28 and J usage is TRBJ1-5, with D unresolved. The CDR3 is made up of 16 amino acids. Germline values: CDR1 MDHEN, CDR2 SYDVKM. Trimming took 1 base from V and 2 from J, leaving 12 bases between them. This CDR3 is CASSLFEGRGNQPQHF. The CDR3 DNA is TGTGCCAGCAGTTTATTTGAGGGTAGGGGCAATCAGCCCCAGCATTTT.

This chain's CDR3 is CASSLSAVNTGELFF. CDR3 in DNA: TGTGCCAGCAGCTTGAGCGCGGTGAACACCGGGGAGCTGTTTTTT. The rearrangement uses TRBV5-6 and TRBJ2-2; D is undetermined. Trimming removed 1 base from V and 1 base from J, with 8 bases in between. Germline CDR1 SGHDT, CDR2 YYEEEE. The CDR3 totals 15 residues.

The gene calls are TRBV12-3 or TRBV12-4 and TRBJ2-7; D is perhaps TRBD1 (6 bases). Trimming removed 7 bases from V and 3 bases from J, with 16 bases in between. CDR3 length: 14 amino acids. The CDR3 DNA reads TGTGCCAGCAACACCCAGGGGCTTCTCTACGAGCAGTACTTC. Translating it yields CASNTQGLLYEQYF.

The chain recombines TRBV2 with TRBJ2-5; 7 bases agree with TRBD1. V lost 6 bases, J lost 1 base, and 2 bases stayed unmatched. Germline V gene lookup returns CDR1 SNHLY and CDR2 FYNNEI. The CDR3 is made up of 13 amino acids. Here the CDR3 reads CASSRDSQETQYF. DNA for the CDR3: TGTGCCAGCAGCCGGGACAGCCAAGAGACCCAGTACTTC.

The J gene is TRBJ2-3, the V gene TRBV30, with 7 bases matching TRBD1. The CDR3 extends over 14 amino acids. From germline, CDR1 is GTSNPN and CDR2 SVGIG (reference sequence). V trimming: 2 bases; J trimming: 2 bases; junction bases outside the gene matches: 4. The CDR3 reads CAWSTGQNTDTQYF. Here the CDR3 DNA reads TGTGCCTGGAGTACGGGACAGAACACAGATACGCAGTATTTT. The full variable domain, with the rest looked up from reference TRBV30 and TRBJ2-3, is SQTIHQWPATLVQPVGSPLSLECTVEGTSNPNLYWYRQAAGRGLQLLFYSVGIGQISSEVPQNLSASRPQDRQFILSSKKLLLSDSGFYLCAWSTGQNTDTQYFGPGTRLTVL.